This T cell receptor (beta chain) appears in the sequencing data of a study of Ad26.COV2.S vaccination and SARS-CoV-2 variants. Study details: Ad26.COV2.S shots went into the muscle once or twice, 56 days apart.

Treatment of the sample: 19 received Ad26.COV2.S at low or high dose, single or two shots; roughly 5 received placebo; per-sample allocation not given. Sampling happened 63 days after the first vaccine or placebo injection. In Boston, an adult donor aged 18-55 years took part. Libraries were prepared by immunoSEQ multiplex PCR; TCRdb keeps only in-frame clonotypes and omits some of them. The sample contains around 340,000 clones, 75% to 90% of which appear only once. The CDR3 is 15 amino acids. Germline CDR1 reads MGHRA; CDR2 reads YSYEKL. V lost 1 base, J lost 1 base, and 8 bases lay in between. This clonotype was sampled from a person aged 18-65 years who received the Ad26.COV2.S COVID-19 vaccine or a placebo. The rearrangement uses TRBV4-1 and TRBJ2-1; TRBD2 is a possible D gene (6 bases). The starting material was peripheral blood, obtained in a trial of Ad26.COV2.S vaccine versus placebo. The CDR3 bases are TGCGCCAGCAGCCAAGGGGGGGAATCCTACAATGAGCAGTTCTTC. This encodes CASSQGGESYNEQFF.